This T cell receptor (beta chain) was obtained from a study of blood T cell repertoires in COVID-19. The assay was immunoSEQ multiplex PCR, and TCRdb's table has in-frame clones only and misses some. In the table there are 20,000 to 30,000 clones, over 85% of which are singletons. CDR1 SGHVS and CDR2 FQNEAQ come from the germline V gene. This CDR3 has 14 residues. Trimming pared 0 bases from V and 0 bases from J, leaving 6 bases between. Material for sequencing was peripheral blood. The source of this sequence is a human donor with active COVID-19. The donor label of this sample is uncertain. The gene calls are TRBV7-8 and TRBJ2-7; the D is unclear. CDR3 amino acids: CASSLAPSSYEQYF. CDR3 sequence (DNA): TGTGCCAGCAGCTTAGCGCCGAGCTCCTACGAGCAGTACTTC.